This T cell receptor (beta chain) came from a study of T cells expressing NK-cell markers. About the research overall: Cells sorted as CD3+CD56+NKG2C+, CD3+CD56+NKG2C- and CD3+CD56-NKG2C+ T cells supplied the TCR beta repertoires. Within the sequenced cohort of eight donors, seven exhibited HCMV seropositivity and one was seronegative. Points from the study as a whole: For 5 to 7 donors, the dominant NKG2C+ clonotypes made up about 1.0-7.5% of their CD8+ T cells.

Germline V gives CDR1 KGHSH, CDR2 LQKENI. The CDR3 contains 20 residues. TCRdb reanalyzed the 5' RACE reads and collapses them to one entry per CDR3 protein, without DNA. Found here are fewer than 200,000 distinct CDR3 sequences; the top ten clones hold less than 20%. Regarding this clonotype: Antigen unknown.

This clonotype was sampled from a woman aged 18 to 75 in good health. Sequencing used blood T cells: a sorted CD56 or NKG2C T cell subset, CD4+ or CD8+ T cells, or bulk PBMC T cells (not recorded which). The gene calls are TRBV18 and TRBJ2-2; lacking DNA, the TRBD1 call made by TCRdb goes unchecked. The CDR3: CASSPSSRDRGRGDTGELFF.